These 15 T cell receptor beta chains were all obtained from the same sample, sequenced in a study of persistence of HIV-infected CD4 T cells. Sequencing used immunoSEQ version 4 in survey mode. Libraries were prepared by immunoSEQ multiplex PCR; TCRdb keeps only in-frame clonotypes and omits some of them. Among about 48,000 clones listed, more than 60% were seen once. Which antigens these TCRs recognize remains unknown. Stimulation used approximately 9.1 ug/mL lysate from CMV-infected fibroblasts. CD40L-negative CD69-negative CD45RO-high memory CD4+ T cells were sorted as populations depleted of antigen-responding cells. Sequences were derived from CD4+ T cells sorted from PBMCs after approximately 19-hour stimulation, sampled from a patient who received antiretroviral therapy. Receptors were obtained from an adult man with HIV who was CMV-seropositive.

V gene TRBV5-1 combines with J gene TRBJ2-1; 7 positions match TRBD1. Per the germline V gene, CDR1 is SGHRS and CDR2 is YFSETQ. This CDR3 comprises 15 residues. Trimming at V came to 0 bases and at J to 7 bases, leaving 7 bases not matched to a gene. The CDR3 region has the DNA TGCGCCAGCAGCTTGGCGAAGACAGGGTTGAATGAGCAGTTCTTC. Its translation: CASSLAKTGLNEQFF.

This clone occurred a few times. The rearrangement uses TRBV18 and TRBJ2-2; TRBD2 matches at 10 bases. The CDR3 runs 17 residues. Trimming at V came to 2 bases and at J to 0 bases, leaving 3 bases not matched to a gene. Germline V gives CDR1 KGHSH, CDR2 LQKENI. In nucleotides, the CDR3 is TGTGCCAGCTCACCATTAGCGGGGGGCCCGAACACCGGGGAGCTGTTTTTT. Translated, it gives CASSPLAGGPNTGELFF.

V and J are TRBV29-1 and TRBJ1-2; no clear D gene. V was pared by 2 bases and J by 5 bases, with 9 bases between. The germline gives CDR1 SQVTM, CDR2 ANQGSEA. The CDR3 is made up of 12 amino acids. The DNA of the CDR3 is TGCAGCGTTGAACCCCCCGGGTATGGCTACACCTTC. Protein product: CSVEPPGYGYTF.

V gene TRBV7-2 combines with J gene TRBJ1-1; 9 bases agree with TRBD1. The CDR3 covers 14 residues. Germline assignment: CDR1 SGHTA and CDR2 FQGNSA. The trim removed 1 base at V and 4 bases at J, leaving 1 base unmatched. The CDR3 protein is CASSLGDRVTEAFF. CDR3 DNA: TGTGCCAGCAGCTTAGGGGACAGGGTCACTGAAGCTTTCTTT.

This CDR3 reads CASSLVGGQGDSPLHF. CDR3 nucleotide sequence: TGCGCCAGCAGCTTAGTGGGTGGACAGGGGGATTCACCCCTCCACTTT. The gene calls are TRBV5-1 and TRBJ1-6; 10 positions agree with TRBD1. This CDR3 has 16 residues. The V gene end was trimmed by 2 bases and the J gene end by 8 bases; junction bases not matched to a gene: 7. From germline, CDR1 is SGHRS and CDR2 YFSETQ. The complete variable domain, with remaining parts taken from reference TRBV5-1 and TRBJ1-6, reads KAGVTQTPRYLIKTRGQQVTLSCSPISGHRSVSWYQQTPGQGLQFLFEYFSETQRNKGNFPGRFSGRQFSNSRSEMNVSTLELGDSALYLCASSLVGGQGDSPLHFGNGTRLTVT.

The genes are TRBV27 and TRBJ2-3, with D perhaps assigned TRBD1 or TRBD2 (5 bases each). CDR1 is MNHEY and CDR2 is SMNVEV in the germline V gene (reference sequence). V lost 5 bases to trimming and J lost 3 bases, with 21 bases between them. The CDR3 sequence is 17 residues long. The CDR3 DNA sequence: TGTGCCAGCAGTCTCAAACCCCTCGGGGCTGGAACAGATACGCAGTATTTT. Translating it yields CASSLKPLGAGTDTQYF.

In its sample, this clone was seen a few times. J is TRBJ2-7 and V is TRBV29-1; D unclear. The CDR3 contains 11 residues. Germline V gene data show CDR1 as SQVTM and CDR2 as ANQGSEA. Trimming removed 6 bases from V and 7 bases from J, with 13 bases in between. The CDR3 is CSVLQGWEQYF. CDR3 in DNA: TGCAGCGTGTTACAAGGGTGGGAGCAGTACTTC.

Written as DNA, the CDR3 is TGTGCCGCTTCACGAAGTGGGGGGCAGGACACCGGGGAGCTGTTTTTT. Its protein is CAASRSGGQDTGELFF. The chain couples TRBV10-3 to TRBJ2-2; D tentatively fits TRBD1 or TRBD2 (6 bases each). The CDR3 consists of 16 residues. V shed 11 bases and J shed 3 bases, with 22 bases lying between them. Germline-derived CDR1 and CDR2 are ENHRY and SYGVKD.

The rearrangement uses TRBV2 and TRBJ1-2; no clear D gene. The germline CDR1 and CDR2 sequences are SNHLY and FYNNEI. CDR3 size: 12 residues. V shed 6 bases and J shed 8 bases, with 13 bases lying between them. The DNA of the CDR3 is TGTGCCAGCAGAATCTCTGGACGGGGCTACACCTTC. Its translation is CASRISGRGYTF.

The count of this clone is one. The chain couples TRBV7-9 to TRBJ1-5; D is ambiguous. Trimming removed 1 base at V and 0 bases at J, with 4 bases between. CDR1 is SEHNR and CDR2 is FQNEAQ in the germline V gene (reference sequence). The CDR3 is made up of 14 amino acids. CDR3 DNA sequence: TGTGCCAGCAGCTTAGAGTCTAGCAATCAGCCCCAGCATTTT. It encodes CASSLESSNQPQHF.

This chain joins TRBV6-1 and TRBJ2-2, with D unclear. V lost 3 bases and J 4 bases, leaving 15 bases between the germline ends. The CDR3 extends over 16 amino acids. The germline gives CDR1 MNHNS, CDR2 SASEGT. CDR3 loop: CASSEQEGLSTGELFF. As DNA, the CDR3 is TGTGCCAGCAGTGAGCAGGAAGGGCTGAGCACCGGGGAGCTGTTTTTT.

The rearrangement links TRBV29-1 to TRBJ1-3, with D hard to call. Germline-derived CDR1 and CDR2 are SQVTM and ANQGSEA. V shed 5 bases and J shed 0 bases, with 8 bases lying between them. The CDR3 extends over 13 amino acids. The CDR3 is CSVSQVSGNTIYF. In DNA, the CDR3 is TGCAGCGTTTCCCAAGTCTCTGGAAACACCATATATTTT. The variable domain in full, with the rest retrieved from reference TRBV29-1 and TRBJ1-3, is SAVISQKPSRDICQRGTSLTIQCQVDSQVTMMFWYRQQPGQSLTLIATANQGSEATYESGFVIDKFPISRPNLTFSTLTVSNMSPEDSSIYLCSVSQVSGNTIYFGEGSWLTVV.

CDR3 nucleotides: TGTGCCTGGACAAGGGGGCTGGGCTATGGCTACACCTTC. It is translated as CAWTRGLGYGYTF. V usage is TRBV30 and J usage is TRBJ1-2, with TRBD1 matching 7 bases. Trimming took 4 bases from V and 4 from J; bases not matched to a gene: 6. Germline V gene data show CDR1 as GTSNPN and CDR2 as SVGIG (reference sequence). This CDR3 is 13 amino acids long.

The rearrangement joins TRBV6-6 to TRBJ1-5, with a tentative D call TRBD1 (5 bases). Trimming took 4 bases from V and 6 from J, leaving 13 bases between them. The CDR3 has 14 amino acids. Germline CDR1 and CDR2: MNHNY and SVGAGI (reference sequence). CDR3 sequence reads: CASSSRVTAQPQHF. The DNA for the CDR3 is TGTGCCAGCAGTTCCAGGGTTACGGCTCAGCCCCAGCATTTT.

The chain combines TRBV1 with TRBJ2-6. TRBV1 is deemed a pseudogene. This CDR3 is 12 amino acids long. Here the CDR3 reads CTSRSRANVLTF. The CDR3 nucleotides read TGCACCAGCAGAAGTCGGGCCAACGTCCTGACTTTC.